This T cell receptor beta chain stems from a study of blood T cell repertoires in COVID-19. Study-level background: T cells, B-cell-depleted T cells, or PBMCs supplied cDNA or gDNA.

Grouping used clinical history reported by participants in a survey and questionnaire. The CDR3 has 13 amino acids. The ends lost 4 bases at V and 7 bases at J; junction bases unmatched: 4. CDR1 is SGHTS, CDR2 YDEGEE, per germline. Sequencing was performed with immunoSEQ multiplex PCR; in TCRdb, only in-frame clones are kept and a portion is missing. This sample has approximately 140,000 clones, with less than 90% found just once. The receptor was isolated from a woman aged 45-59 years who had been exposed to COVID-19. The sequencing sample was made of PBMCs or T cells enriched from blood (not recorded which). This chain uses TRBV5-8 with TRBJ2-5; TRBD1 matches at 10 bases. The CDR3, as DNA: TGTGCCAGCAGCCCGGACAGGGGGGTGACCCAGTACTTC. Translated: CASSPDRGVTQYF.